This T cell receptor (beta chain) was documented in a study of blood T cells in healthy people across ages. This CDR3 has 14 amino acids. V lost 5 bases, J lost 2 bases, and 13 bases lay in between. Germline assignment: CDR1 SGHRS and CDR2 YFSETQ. Study-wide findings and caveats: There was a strong correlation between TCR beta diversity and naive T cell percentage. Calculation of diversity from one million T cells yielded estimates considered to be underestimates.

Primers used in a second PCR of roughly 7 to 11 cycles were a sample-barcoded 5' primer and a J-beta primer mix. In TCRdb, the 5' RACE reads were re-called with MiXCR into one record per CDR3 protein. The data show hundreds of thousands of distinct CDR3 sequences, with 40% to 50% seen just once and approximately 19% held by the top ten. Each donor's blood draw was 7.5 to 10 milliliters of peripheral blood. Note on this clonotype: Its specificity is unknown.

The V call is TRBV5-1, the J call TRBJ2-5, with a possible D match to TRBD2 (6 bases). The specimen was blood. This sequence originates from a man in his sixties in good health. CDR3 sequence: CASSSGLLQETQYF. The CDR3 DNA follows: TGCGCCAGCAGTTCGGGACTGCTTCAAGAGACCCAGTACTTC. Using reference TRBV5-1 and TRBJ2-5 for the parts outside the CDR3, the full variable domain is KAGVTQTPRYLIKTRGQQVTLSCSPISGHRSVSWYQQTPGQGLQFLFEYFSETQRNKGNFPGRFSGRQFSNSRSEMNVSTLELGDSALYLCASSSGLLQETQYFGPGTRLLVL.